This T cell receptor beta chain was sequenced in a study of PD-1 blockade in mismatch repair-deficient tumors. Study details: Enrolled about 2012-2016, patients had progressing, pretreated mismatch repair-deficient cancers of about a dozen types.

Every patient had mismatch repair deficiency by PCR or immunohistochemistry. A few pembrolizumab responders had their TCRs sequenced. The germline V gene encodes CDR1 ENHRY and CDR2 SYGVKD. The CDR3 runs 17 residues. V lost 3 bases to trimming and J lost 0 bases, with 15 bases between them. TCRdb's table, derived via immunoSEQ multiplex PCR, lists solely in-frame clones and lacks some. The sample consists of about 100,000 clones, over 75% of them appearing once. The J gene is TRBJ1-3, the V gene TRBV10-3; a possible D gene is TRBD1 (5 bases). The input for sequencing was peripheral blood, taken approximately 36 weeks after starting pembrolizumab. The TCR sequence derives from an adult with mismatch repair-deficient cancer. CDR3 region: CAISDLGDLSSGNTIYF. CDR3 coding DNA: TGTGCCATCAGTGATTTGGGGGACTTGAGCTCTGGAAACACCATATATTTT.